This TCR beta chain stems from a study of T cell responses to AZD1222 COVID-19 vaccine. General observations from the study: Repertoire sampling occurred only after the peak T cell response.

V lost 3 bases and J lost 2, with 14 bases in between. The CDR3 has 16 residues. Germline V gene sequence: CDR1 SNHLY, CDR2 FYNNEI. Details on this clone: Its specificity is unknown.

Data came from immunoSEQ multiplex PCR; TCRdb stores just in-frame clones and leaves some out. Among approximately 94,000 clones listed, approximately 87% were seen once. Sequenced material: peripheral blood, taken on day 0 of AZD1222 vaccination. The sequence was obtained from an adult in good health. V and J are TRBV2 and TRBJ1-5, with D possibly being TRBD1 (6 bases). CDR3 sequence reads: CASSDWGPRGNQPQHF. In DNA form, the CDR3 reads TGTGCCAGCAGTGATTGGGGGCCGCGAGGCAATCAGCCCCAGCATTTT.